Below are 26 T cell receptor beta chains sequenced from a single sample in a study of blood T cell repertoires in COVID-19. The table came from immunoSEQ multiplex PCR; TCRdb's copy has only in-frame clones and leaves some out. The sample comprises under 85,000 clones, around 87% of which are singletons, and 5% to 6% rests with the top ten. The sample taken for sequencing was peripheral blood. Source of these receptors: a man aged 45 to 65 with acute or convalescent COVID-19.

This chain links TRBV5-1 with TRBJ2-3; a weak D match, TRBD1 (5 bases). The V gene's germline CDR1 is SGHRS and CDR2 YFSETQ. There are 14 residues in the CDR3. V lost 0 bases, J lost 2 bases, and 7 bases lay in between. CDR3 in DNA: TGCGCCAGCAGCTTGGACAGGCCCACAGATACGCAGTATTTT. Translation gives CASSLDRPTDTQYF.

The chain employs TRBV7-2 and TRBJ2-2; 8 bases are shared with TRBD1. Germline V gene data show CDR1 as SGHTA and CDR2 as FQGNSA. Trimming took 5 bases from V and 6 from J; bases not matched to a gene: 11. The CDR3 spans 16 residues. The CDR3 reads CASSHDRGQSAGELFF. The DNA of the CDR3 is TGTGCCAGCAGCCACGACAGGGGTCAATCGGCCGGGGAGCTGTTTTTT. Filled out from reference TRBV7-2 and TRBJ2-2, the complete variable domain reads GAGVSQSPSNKVTEKGKDVELRCDPISGHTALYWYRQSLGQGLEFLIYFQGNSAPDKSGLPSDRFSAERTGGSVSTLTIQRTQQEDSAVYLCASSHDRGQSAGELFFGEGSRLTVL.

This clone has a single count. The rearrangement links TRBV6-1 to TRBJ1-2, with 9 bases matching TRBD1. Germline values: CDR1 MNHNS, CDR2 SASEGT. The V gene end was trimmed by 3 bases and the J gene end by 4 bases; junction bases not matched to a gene: 0. The CDR3 totals 13 residues. The CDR3 coding sequence is TGTGCCAGCAGTGAGGGACAGGGCTATGGCTACACCTTC. It encodes CASSEGQGYGYTF.

V usage is TRBV30 and J usage is TRBJ1-2; tentatively, D is TRBD1 (6 bases). The germline CDR1 and CDR2 sequences are GTSNPN and SVGIG (reference sequence). The CDR3 is 14 residues long. The V and J ends lost 5 bases and 1 base respectively, with 14 bases between them. The CDR3 region is CAWVERTDNYGYTF. The CDR3 nucleotides read TGTGCCTGGGTCGAGAGGACAGATAACTATGGCTACACCTTC.

V gene TRBV28 combines with J gene TRBJ1-4; TRBD1 is a possible D gene (5 bases). With 6 bases removed from V and 4 bases from J, the gap between germline ends came to 15 bases. CDR3 size: 15 residues. Germline V lookup: CDR1 MDHEN, CDR2 SYDVKM. Written as DNA, the CDR3 is TGTGCCAGCAGGGTCGGGGGAGGTGGTAATGAAAAACTGTTTTTT. Encoded protein: CASRVGGGGNEKLFF.

The chain has TRBV7-4 and TRBJ2-3; a weak D match, TRBD2 (5 bases). Germline V CDR1 and CDR2: SGHVT, SQSDAQ. The CDR3 totals 15 residues. Trimming took 5 bases from V and 4 from J, leaving 16 bases between them. CDR3 sequence: CASSRSWKRADTQYF. CDR3 DNA sequence: TGTGCCAGCAGCCGCAGTTGGAAGAGGGCAGATACGCAGTATTTT.

J is TRBJ2-7 and V is TRBV2; D unclear. CDR3 length: 11 residues. Trimming cost V 4 bases and J 5 bases, with 6 bases left between them. CDR1 is SNHLY and CDR2 is FYNNEI in the germline V gene. CDR3 in DNA: TGTGCCAGCAGTGGGTACAACGAGCAGTACTTC. This translates into CASSGYNEQYF.

This clone was seen only a few times. The rearrangement joins TRBV12-5 to TRBJ2-2; TRBD1 agrees at 8 bases. CDR1 is LGHNT and CDR2 is FRNRAP in the germline V gene. Trimming at V came to 3 bases and at J to 5 bases, leaving 17 bases not matched to a gene. This CDR3 is built from 19 residues. This chain's CDR3 is CASGFFSPLDRVRTGELFF. The CDR3 DNA sequence: TGTGCTAGTGGTTTCTTTTCACCCTTGGACAGGGTGAGGACCGGGGAGCTGTTTTTT.

For this clone: The sample holds other DNA sequences that translate to the same CDR3. The chain is built from TRBV6-5 and TRBJ1-5; D is possibly TRBD1 (5 bases). The CDR3 runs 14 residues. Between the trimmed V and J ends, which lost 5 bases and 0 bases, there was a span of 8 bases. Germline CDR1 is MNHEY and CDR2 is SVGAGI. CDR3 sequence reads: CASSPDTSNQPQHF. Written as DNA, the CDR3 is TGTGCCAGCAGTCCGGACACTAGCAATCAGCCCCAGCATTTT.

The rearrangement links TRBV19 to TRBJ1-2; 8 positions match TRBD1. V was pared by 7 bases and J by 2 bases, with 6 bases of the junction left unmatched. The CDR3 has 14 residues. Germline-derived CDR1 and CDR2 are LNHDA and SQIVND (reference sequence). The CDR3 bases are TGTGCCAGTAAACAGGACAGGGCGAACTATGGCTACACCTTC. Amino acids: CASKQDRANYGYTF.

This chain links TRBV10-3 with TRBJ1-2; D is possibly TRBD1 (6 bases). Germline CDR1 ENHRY, CDR2 SYGVKD. Trimming shortened V by 2 bases and J by 3 bases, and 13 bases separated the two germline ends. The CDR3 covers 15 residues. The CDR3 DNA reads TGTGCCATCAGTGAGGGGAGGGGGGAGCACTATGGCTACACCTTC. It yields the protein CAISEGRGEHYGYTF.

The V call is TRBV14, the J call TRBJ2-1; no definite D call. In germline, CDR1 is SGHDN, CDR2 FVKESK. The length of the CDR3 is 13 residues. V was trimmed by 1 base and J by 6 bases, leaving 7 bases between them. CDR3 DNA sequence: TGTGCCAGCAGCCAAGGTCCGGGCAATGAGCAGTTCTTC. It is translated as CASSQGPGNEQFF.

The chain couples TRBV7-7 to TRBJ1-3; D not certain. Trimming pared 5 bases from V and 2 bases from J, leaving 13 bases between. This CDR3 is built from 15 residues. Per the germline V gene, CDR1 is SSHAT and CDR2 is FNYEAQ (reference sequence). The CDR3 nucleotides are TGTGCCAGCAGCGCCGGGTCCTCCCCTGGAAACACCATATATTTT. Translation: CASSAGSSPGNTIYF.

V gene TRBV6-6 combines with J gene TRBJ2-2; no definite D call. With 2 bases removed from V and 4 bases from J, the gap between germline ends came to 11 bases. Germline values: CDR1 MNHNY, CDR2 SVGAGI (reference sequence). The CDR3 covers 15 residues. The CDR3 nucleotides read TGTGCCAGCAGTTACCGGCCAGCGCTCACCGGGGAGCTGTTTTTT. Amino acid sequence: CASSYRPALTGELFF.

The chain is built from TRBV24-1 and TRBJ1-1, with 7 bases lining up with TRBD1. Unmatched junction bases numbered 3, after V lost 8 bases and J lost 1 base. The CDR3 extends over 13 amino acids. In germline, CDR1 is KGHDR, CDR2 SFDVKD. The CDR3 nucleotides are TGTGCCACCAAGGGACAGTCGAACACTGAAGCTTTCTTT. Encoded protein: CATKGQSNTEAFF.

The chain couples TRBV15 to TRBJ2-7, with a weak D call TRBD2 (6 bases). CDR1 is LNHNV and CDR2 is YYDKDF in the germline V gene (reference sequence). This CDR3 is built from 14 residues. V lost 3 bases and J lost 1, with 10 bases in between. DNA of the CDR3: TGTGCCACCAGCAGGGGGAGGACATCCTACGAGCAGTACTTC. Residues: CATSRGRTSYEQYF.

The chain uses TRBV27 and TRBJ2-1, with TRBD2 matching over 16 bases. Trimming took 6 bases from V and 0 from J; bases not matched to a gene: 2. Germline loops: CDR1 MNHEY, CDR2 SMNVEV (reference sequence). The CDR3 runs to 17 residues. This CDR3 is CASSGTSGRASYNEQFF. The CDR3, as DNA: TGTGCCAGCAGCGGGACTAGCGGGAGGGCCTCCTACAATGAGCAGTTCTTC.

The V call is TRBV15, the J call TRBJ2-1; TRBD2 aligns across 10 bases. Germline loops: CDR1 LNHNV, CDR2 YYDKDF (reference sequence). The CDR3 covers 16 residues. V shed 3 bases, J shed 9 bases, and the junction held 11 bases outside the gene matches. The CDR3 spells CATSRGGLAEWGEQFF. The CDR3 nucleotides read TGTGCCACCAGCAGGGGAGGACTAGCGGAATGGGGTGAGCAGTTCTTC.

The rearrangement links TRBV29-1 to TRBJ1-5; 8 nucleotides align to TRBD1. Germline V gene sequence: CDR1 SQVTM, CDR2 ANQGSEA. This CDR3 comprises 13 residues. V dropped 6 bases and J dropped 5; count of bases not matched to a gene: 6. The CDR3 loop is CSVAGQGDQPQHF. Written as DNA, the CDR3 is TGCAGCGTCGCCGGACAGGGCGATCAGCCCCAGCATTTT. Together with reference TRBV29-1 and TRBJ1-5, the CDR3 gives the full variable domain: SAVISQKPSRDICQRGTSLTIQCQVDSQVTMMFWYRQQPGQSLTLIATANQGSEATYESGFVIDKFPISRPNLTFSTLTVSNMSPEDSSIYLCSVAGQGDQPQHFGDGTRLSIL.

This sequence joins TRBV10-3 and TRBJ1-3; possible D gene TRBD1, 6 bases. The germline CDR1 and CDR2 sequences are ENHRY and SYGVKD. The length of the CDR3 is 14 residues. Trimming removed 7 bases from V and 4 bases from J, with 14 bases in between. The CDR3 protein is CAINGAGAGNTIYF. The DNA for the CDR3 is TGTGCCATCAATGGGGCAGGGGCAGGAAACACCATATATTTT.

The rearrangement joins TRBV7-6 to TRBJ2-3; 15 nucleotides match TRBD2. Germline CDR1 reads SGHVS; CDR2 reads FNYEAQ. The V gene end was trimmed by 5 bases and the J gene end by 2 bases; junction bases not matched to a gene: 5. The CDR3 totals 17 residues. DNA of the CDR3: TGTGCCAGCAGCCCAGGACTAGCGGGAGGGTTCACAGATACGCAGTATTTT. Its protein product is CASSPGLAGGFTDTQYF.

The genes are TRBV6-5 and TRBJ2-1; D is unresolved. This CDR3 contains 15 residues. The V gene's germline CDR1 is MNHEY and CDR2 SVGAGI. Trimming left V 0 bases short and J 1 base short, with 7 bases between. The DNA of the CDR3 is TGTGCCAGCAGTTACTCAGAACAGTCCTACAATGAGCAGTTCTTC. Translated, it gives CASSYSEQSYNEQFF.

The rearrangement joins TRBV6-6 to TRBJ1-1, with TRBD1 matching 8 bases. The CDR3 runs to 16 residues. Germline lookup yields CDR1 MNHNY and CDR2 SVGAGI (reference sequence). After removal of 8 bases from V and 1 base from J, the junction contained 12 bases not matched to a gene. The CDR3 protein is CASLGGFGQGNTEAFF. CDR3 sequence (DNA): TGTGCCAGCTTGGGTGGTTTTGGACAGGGGAACACTGAAGCTTTCTTT.

This chain uses TRBV3-1 (or the pseudogene TRBV3-2) with TRBJ2-5; TRBD2 matches at 8 bases. CDR3 length: 17 amino acids. The V gene's germline CDR1 is LGHDT and CDR2 YNNKEL (reference sequence). After removal of 4 bases from V and 5 bases from J, the junction contained 15 bases not matched to a gene. The CDR3: CASSPQSYREGSETQYF. The CDR3, as DNA: TGTGCCAGCAGCCCTCAATCTTACCGGGAGGGCAGTGAGACCCAGTACTTC.

The chain joins TRBV4-1 to TRBJ1-1; no definite D call. Germline V lookup: CDR1 MGHRA, CDR2 YSYEKL. Trimming took 3 bases from V and 0 from J, leaving 11 bases between them. The CDR3 has 15 residues. CDR3 residues: CASSQQGGLNTEAFF. The CDR3 region has the DNA TGCGCCAGCAGCCAGCAAGGAGGACTGAACACTGAAGCTTTCTTT.

The CDR3 loop is CASSSAGTGSLSGANVLTF. CDR3 DNA: TGTGCCAGCAGTTCGGCCGGGACAGGGTCCCTCTCTGGGGCCAACGTCCTGACTTTC. The chain employs TRBV6-2 or TRBV6-3 and TRBJ2-6; 9 positions agree with TRBD1. The germline gives CDR1 MNHEY, CDR2 SVGEGT. The V and J ends lost 4 bases and 0 bases, in that order; junction bases with no gene match: 10. The CDR3 is 19 residues long.